This T cell receptor (beta chain) was sequenced for a study of beta chain features in type 1 diabetes. Whole-study findings and limits: In every one of the four CD4+ subsets, TCRB CDR3s were moderately but significantly shorter in Type 1 diabetes patients. Shorter templates might be favored by PCR, equally in patients and controls.

CDR3 length equals 15 residues. Trimming removed 0 bases at V and 4 bases at J, with 13 bases between. Germline V gene sequence: CDR1 SGHRS, CDR2 YFSETQ. The isolated RNA, all of it, was reverse transcribed, so expressed TCRB transcripts were what got sequenced. Data came from immunoSEQ multiplex PCR; TCRdb stores just in-frame clones and leaves some out. The data show around 44,000 clones, 66% seen once. As regards this clone: Antigen: not known.

The sample taken for sequencing was Tregs from blood. This chain connects TRBV5-1 to TRBJ1-1; TRBD1 might be the D (6 bases). The sequence derives from a woman between 18 and 29 years old with type 1 diabetes. This chain's CDR3 is CASSLEGGRVTEAFF. The CDR3 DNA is TGCGCCAGCAGCTTGGAGGGGGGGCGAGTCACTGAAGCTTTCTTT.